This TCR beta chain was captured by sequencing in a study of T cells in localized non-small cell lung cancer. Libraries were prepared by immunoSEQ multiplex PCR; TCRdb keeps only in-frame clonotypes and omits some of them. The profile shows around 50,000 clones, about 80% of them singletons. The study's findings and limits: Adjacent lung held a median roughly 50 of the top 100 tumor clones. Exceeding tumor, uninvolved adjacent lung had the highest T cell clonality. Multi-region tumor sequencing was not done, so intratumor heterogeneity could not be excluded.

Germline V CDR1 and CDR2: SEHNR, FQNEAQ (reference sequence). The CDR3 contains 14 residues. The ends were cut back, 4 bases at V and 2 bases at J, with 9 bases in the middle. A word on this clone: The antigen remains unidentified.

The specimen comprised peripheral blood, sampled before any cancer treatment. This receptor was obtained from a female donor of 60 years or more with stage II squamous cell lung carcinoma. The V call is TRBV7-9, the J call TRBJ1-5; maybe TRBD1 (5 bases). CDR3 protein: CASSWGEGNQPQHF. In nucleotides, the CDR3 is TGTGCCAGCAGCTGGGGGGAGGGCAATCAGCCCCAGCATTTT.